These 19 T cell receptor beta chains originate from one sample sequenced in a study of blood T cell repertoires in COVID-19. Some clones are missing from TCRdb's copy, which holds only in-frame ones; the method was immunoSEQ multiplex PCR. The table has about 230,000 clones, 87% seen once; the top ten hold roughly a tenth. Sample: PBMCs or T cells enriched from blood (not recorded which). Source of these receptors: a man between 25 and 39 years old who had recovered from COVID-19.

This sequence joins TRBV25-1 and TRBJ1-2; 10 bases agree with TRBD1. The CDR3 runs 14 residues. Looked up from germline, CDR1 is MGHDK and CDR2 is SYGVNS. The V and J ends lost 2 bases and 6 bases, in that order; junction bases with no gene match: 3. DNA of the CDR3: TGTGCCAGCAGTGAACGACAGGGGGCGCATGGCTACACCTTC. Translated: CASSERQGAHGYTF.

The rearrangement uses TRBV3-1 (or the pseudogene TRBV3-2) and TRBJ1-1, with 8 bases aligning to TRBD1. Trimming removed 8 bases from V and 0 bases from J; junction bases left unmatched: 5. The CDR3 extends over 14 amino acids. The germline CDR1 and CDR2 sequences are LGHDT and YNNKEL (reference sequence). CDR3 nucleotides: TGTGCCAGCGGAAGGACAGGGATGAACACTGAAGCTTTCTTT. Encoded protein: CASGRTGMNTEAFF.

This sequence joins TRBV5-1 and TRBJ2-7, with a weak D call TRBD2 (7 bases). Germline values: CDR1 SGHRS, CDR2 YFSETQ. The V end lost 0 bases, the J end lost 2 bases, and 15 bases lay between the germline ends. This CDR3 is 16 amino acids long. CDR3 sequence (DNA): TGCGCCAGCAGCTTGGATGAGGGGGGGATTACCTACGAGCAGTACTTC. Protein: CASSLDEGGITYEQYF. Complete variable domain (other parts from reference TRBV5-1 and TRBJ2-7): KAGVTQTPRYLIKTRGQQVTLSCSPISGHRSVSWYQQTPGQGLQFLFEYFSETQRNKGNFPGRFSGRQFSNSRSEMNVSTLELGDSALYLCASSLDEGGITYEQYFGPGTRLTVT.

The chain recombines TRBV12-5 with TRBJ1-2; unclear D gene. The CDR3 is 13 residues long. The germline CDR1 and CDR2 sequences are LGHNT and FRNRAP. V dropped 2 bases and J dropped 6 bases, with 10 bases sitting between them. The chain's CDR3 is CASGLSPNHGYTF. The CDR3 DNA is TGTGCTAGTGGTTTGTCCCCCAATCATGGCTACACCTTC.

The chain uses TRBV19 and TRBJ1-6; a weak D match, TRBD1 (6 bases). The CDR3 length is 15 residues. The V gene lost 8 bases and the J gene lost 5 bases, with 16 bases spanning the gap. In germline, CDR1 is LNHDA, CDR2 SQIVND (reference sequence). CDR3 region: CASSVSGADNSPLHF. The CDR3 nucleotides are TGTGCCAGTTCTGTATCAGGGGCCGATAATTCACCCCTCCACTTT.

The V call is TRBV7-9, the J call TRBJ2-5; D is perhaps TRBD1 (6 bases). The CDR3 covers 21 residues. The germline gives CDR1 SEHNR, CDR2 FQNEAQ (reference sequence). V was pared by 5 bases and J by 1 base, with 32 bases between. CDR3 sequence (DNA): TGTGCCAGCAGCACACGTGTTACCCGATTCCCCCCGGCAGGGGCCCAAGAGACCCAGTACTTC. Translating gives CASSTRVTRFPPAGAQETQYF.

V gene TRBV10-3 combines with J gene TRBJ1-4, with 8 bases matching TRBD1. CDR3 length equals 17 residues. Looked up from germline, CDR1 is ENHRY and CDR2 is SYGVKD. Trimming cost V 2 bases and J 0 bases; bases outside gene matches: 5. This chain's CDR3 is CAISEGQGIATNEKLFF. The DNA for the CDR3 is TGTGCCATCAGTGAGGGACAGGGAATAGCAACTAATGAAAAACTGTTTTTT.

This clone appeared a few times. The rearrangement uses TRBV2 and TRBJ1-4; D is possibly TRBD1 (6 bases). The CDR3 consists of 15 residues. V lost 4 bases, J lost 8 bases, and 17 bases lay in between. Germline CDR1 is SNHLY and CDR2 is FYNNEI. CDR3 loop: CASSVEGVGGEKLFF. The CDR3 coding sequence is TGTGCCAGCAGTGTTGAGGGGGTCGGAGGAGAAAAACTGTTTTTT.

This sequence joins TRBV7-2 and TRBJ2-2; 7 nucleotides agree with TRBD1. The junction had 6 bases not matched to a gene; V was cut back by 4 bases and J by 4 bases. This CDR3 is built from 15 residues. CDR1 is SGHTA and CDR2 is FQGNSA in the germline V gene. CDR3 residues: CASSSGQTLTGELFF. DNA for the CDR3: TGTGCCAGCAGCTCGGGACAGACCCTCACCGGGGAGCTGTTTTTT.

With regard to this clone: One junction end does not reproduce the germline sequence, and a read error may be involved. This sample also contains other DNA sequences that code for the same CDR3. The V call is TRBV7-4, the J call TRBJ1-5; D might be TRBD1 (6 bases). The CDR3 consists of 17 residues. The V gene's germline CDR1 is SGHVT and CDR2 SQSDAQ. The CDR3 DNA reads as TGTGCCACCAGCGACGCATACGGGGGGGGCAGCAATCAGCCCCAGCATTTT. It yields the protein CATSDAYGGGSNQPQHF.

The rearrangement joins TRBV19 to TRBJ1-2; perhaps TRBD1 as D (5 bases). Germline CDR1 and CDR2: LNHDA and SQIVND (reference sequence). V dropped 2 bases and J dropped 4 bases, with 14 bases sitting between them. The CDR3 length is 15 residues. The CDR3 here is CASSIYRGLTYGYTF. The CDR3 DNA sequence: TGTGCCAGTAGTATATATAGGGGTCTTACCTATGGCTACACCTTC.

Here the CDR3 reads CASSTHSGANVLTF. DNA of the CDR3: TGTGCCAGCAGCACCCACTCTGGGGCCAACGTCCTGACTTTC. The chain recombines TRBV21-1 with TRBJ2-6; the D call of TRBD1 is as the table states it, not checked on the DNA. TRBV21-1 is annotated as a pseudogene. The CDR3 spans 14 residues.

The rearrangement links TRBV28 to TRBJ1-5, with D tentatively TRBD1 (5 bases). The CDR3 runs to 19 residues. V was cut by 5 bases and J by 1 base, with 24 bases left in between. CDR1 and CDR2 from the germline V gene are MDHEN and SYDVKM. The CDR3 is CASSQAPIFRARSNQPQHF. Written as DNA, the CDR3 is TGTGCCAGCAGTCAAGCCCCCATTTTCAGGGCCAGAAGCAATCAGCCCCAGCATTTT.

This chain links TRBV12-3 or TRBV12-4 with TRBJ1-2, with a possible D match to TRBD1 (6 bases). V lost 7 bases and J lost 4, with 13 bases in between. The CDR3 spans 13 residues. CDR3 sequence reads: CASTPSTGYGYTF. The DNA of the CDR3 is TGTGCCAGCACCCCGTCGACAGGCTATGGCTACACCTTC.

This chain uses TRBV7-9 with TRBJ1-3; D remains unclear. Deletions cut 5 bases from V and 0 bases from J, with 8 bases between. The CDR3 loop spans 14 amino acids. CDR1 and CDR2 from the germline V gene are SEHNR and FQNEAQ (reference sequence). In DNA form, the CDR3 reads TGTGCCAGCAGCGGCCGGAGCTCTGGAAACACCATATATTTT. Its translation: CASSGRSSGNTIYF.

V and J are TRBV5-8 and TRBJ2-3; 13 nucleotides line up with TRBD2. After removal of 2 bases from V and 2 bases from J, the junction contained 5 bases not matched to a gene. CDR1 and CDR2 from the germline V gene are SGHTS and YDEGEE. This CDR3 spans 17 amino acids. CDR3 in amino acids: CASSFGGTSGVTDTQYF. CDR3 nucleotide sequence: TGTGCCAGCAGCTTTGGAGGGACTAGCGGGGTCACAGATACGCAGTATTTT.

The gene calls are TRBV30 and TRBJ1-2; perhaps TRBD1 as D (6 bases). Deletions cut 4 bases from V and 3 bases from J, with 15 bases between. The germline V gene encodes CDR1 GTSNPN and CDR2 SVGIG (reference sequence). This CDR3 spans 14 amino acids. CDR3 residues: CAWTPGQLHYGYTF. CDR3 coding DNA: TGTGCCTGGACCCCGGGACAACTACACTATGGCTACACCTTC.

The V gene is TRBV28, the J gene TRBJ1-5; perhaps TRBD1 as D (5 bases). The V gene's germline CDR1 is MDHEN and CDR2 SYDVKM. V gave up 4 bases and J gave up 4 bases, with 11 bases separating them. This CDR3 region has 14 residues. The CDR3 sequence is CASSSDTSNQPQHF. As DNA, the CDR3 is TGTGCCAGCAGTTCGGACACGTCTAATCAGCCCCAGCATTTT. The complete variable domain, with remaining parts taken from reference TRBV28 and TRBJ1-5, reads DVKVTQSSRYLVKRTGEKVFLECVQDMDHENMFWYRQDPGLGLRLIYFSYDVKMKEKGDIPEGYSVSREKKERFSLILESASTNQTSMYLCASSSDTSNQPQHFGDGTRLSIL.

Concerning this clone: One junction end does not reproduce the germline sequence, and a read error may be involved. V and J are TRBV2 and TRBJ2-7; TRBD2 matches 9 bases. Germline V CDR1 and CDR2: SNHLY, FYNNEI. This CDR3 region has 14 residues. The CDR3 bases are TGTGCCAGCAGGGAAGCGCTGGGACTAGCTGCGCAGTACTTC. Amino acid sequence: CASREALGLAAQYF.